This section outlines one T cell receptor (beta chain) sequence together with its context. This sample is drawn from a study of CD8 T cells in Susac syndrome. Definite or probable Susac syndrome was diagnosed using recently defined diagnostic criteria. TEMRA cells were FACS-enriched, and CD8+ and CD4+ T cells were isolated negatively. There are 15 residues in the CDR3. The junction had 8 bases not matched to a gene; V was cut back by 2 bases and J by 4 bases. Per germline, CDR1 DFQATT and CDR2 SNEGSKA (reference sequence). RNA was extracted with the RNeasy kit, and a quantity of roughly 0.45 to 1 ug was reverse transcribed using random hexamers. immunoSEQ multiplex PCR amplified TCR beta CDR3 across 54 Vbeta, 13 Jbeta. One entry per CDR3 protein results from TCRdb running MiXCR on the immunoSEQ multiplex PCR reads. There are around 150,000 distinct CDR3 sequences in the sample; approximately 94% occur only once, and about 0.08% lies in the top ten.

The rearrangement uses TRBV20-1 and TRBJ2-5, with TRBD2 matching 9 bases. The TCR sequence derives from a human donor with Susac syndrome. Sequencing used CD4+ T cells from PBMCs. DNA for the CDR3: TGCAGTGCTAGACCCGCTGCGGGGGGGCGAGAGACCCAGTACTTC. Its protein is CSARPAAGGRETQYF.